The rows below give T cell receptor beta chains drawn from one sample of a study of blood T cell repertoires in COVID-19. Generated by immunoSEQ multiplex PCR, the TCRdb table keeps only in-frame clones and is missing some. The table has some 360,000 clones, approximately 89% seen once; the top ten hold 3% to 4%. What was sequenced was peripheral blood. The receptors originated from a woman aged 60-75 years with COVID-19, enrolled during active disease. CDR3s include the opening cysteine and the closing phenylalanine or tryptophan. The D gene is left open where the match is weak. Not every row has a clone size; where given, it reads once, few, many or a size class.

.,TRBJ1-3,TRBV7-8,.,TGTGCCAGCAGCTTAGGGTTTGTCGAAACAGGGCCTGGAAACACCATATATTTT,CASSLGFVETGPGNTIYF
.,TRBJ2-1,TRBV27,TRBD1,TGTGCCACCCTCAGGGGGATGGGATACAATGAGCAGTTCTTC,CATLRGMGYNEQFF
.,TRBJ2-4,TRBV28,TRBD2,TGTGCCAGCAGTGTGGGACTAGCGGGGGCCCCCCGGTACTTC,CASSVGLAGAPRYF
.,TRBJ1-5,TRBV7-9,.,TGTGCCAGCAGTCGCGAGAGGGCGGGGGGCGACCTACAGCCCCAGCATTTT,CASSRERAGGDLQPQHF
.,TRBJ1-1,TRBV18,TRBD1,TGTGCCAGCTCACCACTTGGGACAGCGAACACTGAAGCTTTCTTT,CASSPLGTANTEAFF
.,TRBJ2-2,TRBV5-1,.,TGCGCCAGCAGCTTGCGGGGAAACACCGGGGAGCTGTTTTTT,CASSLRGNTGELFF
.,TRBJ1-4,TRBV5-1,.,TGCGCCAGCAGCTTGGCGAGGGTGGGGTCGGAAAAACTGTTTTTT,CASSLARVGSEKLFF
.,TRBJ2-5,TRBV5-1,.,TGCGCCAGCAGCTTGCACGGAGAAGAGACCCAGTACTTC,CASSLHGEETQYF
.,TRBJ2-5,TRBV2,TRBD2,TGTGCCAGCAGTGGGACTAGCGGGGGCCAAGAGACCCAGTACTTC,CASSGTSGGQETQYF
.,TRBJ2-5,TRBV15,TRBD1,TGTGCCACCAGACAGGGGGATACGAGAGAGACCCAGTACTTC,CATRQGDTRETQYF
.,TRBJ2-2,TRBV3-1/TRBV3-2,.,TGTGCCAGCAGCCCCCGGAGGGAAGGGCCCGGGGAGCTGTTTTTT,CASSPRREGPGELFF
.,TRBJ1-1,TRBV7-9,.,TGTGCCAGCAGCTTAGCATTCGGTGGCACTGAAGCTTTCTTT,CASSLAFGGTEAFF
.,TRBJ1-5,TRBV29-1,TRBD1,TGCAGCGTGGGGACAGGGTATAGCAATCAGCCCCAGCATTTT,CSVGTGYSNQPQHF
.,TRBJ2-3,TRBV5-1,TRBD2,TGCGCCAGCAGCTCGGGACTAGCGGGGGGATCCACAGATACGCAGTATTTT,CASSSGLAGGSTDTQYF
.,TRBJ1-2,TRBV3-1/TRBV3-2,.,TGTGCCAGCAGCCAAGATTTAGGGAGCGGTGGCTACACCTTC,CASSQDLGSGGYTF
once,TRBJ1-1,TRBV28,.,TGTGCCAGCAGCCCCCCGTCCTTAACAAACACTGAAGCTTTCTTT,CASSPPSLTNTEAFF
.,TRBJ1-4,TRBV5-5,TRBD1,TGTGCCAGCAGCTCACAACTGGGACAGGGGAATGAAAAACTGTTTTTT,CASSSQLGQGNEKLFF
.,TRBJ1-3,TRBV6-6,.,TGTGCCAGCAGGAATCACAGGGCGTCTGGAAACACCATATATTTT,CASRNHRASGNTIYF
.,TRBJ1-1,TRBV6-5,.,TGTGCCAGCAGTTGGACGGGACACTACATGAACACTGAAGCTTTCTTT,CASSWTGHYMNTEAFF
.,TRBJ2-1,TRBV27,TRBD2,TGTGCCAGCAGTTTCCGCGGGGGGGCGTTAGGCAATGAGCAGTTCTTC,CASSFRGGALGNEQFF
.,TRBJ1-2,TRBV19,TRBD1,TGTGCCAGTATAGCCAGGGGGAGCTATGGCTACACCTTC,CASIARGSYGYTF
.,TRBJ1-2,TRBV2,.,TGTGCCAGCAGTCCCGGCGTGGTGGGGCCGGATGGCTACACCTTC,CASSPGVVGPDGYTF
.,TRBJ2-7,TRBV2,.,TGTGCCAGCGGCCACGAGCAGTACTTC,CASGHEQYF
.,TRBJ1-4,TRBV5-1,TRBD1,TGCGCCAGCAGATACCGTTTAGCCGGGACAGGGTTAGCAACTAATGAAAAACTGTTTTTT,CASRYRLAGTGLATNEKLFF
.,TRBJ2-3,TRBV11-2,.,TGTGCCAGCAGCTTAGGAGAGTTAGCTCTCGGAGATACGCAGTATTTT,CASSLGELALGDTQYF
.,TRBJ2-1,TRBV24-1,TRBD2,TGTGCCACCAGTGATGCCCGACTAGCGGGCACCTACAATGAGCAGTTCTTC,CATSDARLAGTYNEQFF
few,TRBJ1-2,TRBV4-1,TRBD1,TGCGCCAGCAGTCCTGGGACAGGGGGCCTGGTATATGGCTACACCTTC,CASSPGTGGLVYGYTF